The 12 T cell receptor beta chains below were found in one sample sequenced in a study of response to subunit inactivated influenza vaccine. MiXCR was run by TCRdb on the RT-PCR reads, yielding one entry per CDR3 protein. The sample contains a few hundred thousand distinct CDR3 sequences, around 11% of which appear only once. These sequences were also reported in another study, on T cells expressing NK-cell markers. That source notes: Production of TCR beta cDNA relied on 5'RACE template switching with UMIs.

The sequencing here drew on PBMCs from blood, taken on the day of vaccination. The source of these receptors is a man aged 45-65 years who received an inactivated influenza vaccine.

The gene calls are TRBV6-2 or TRBV6-3 and TRBJ2-1; 16 nucleotides align to TRBD2. CDR1 is MNHEY, CDR2 SVGEGT, per germline. The CDR3 is 18 residues long. With 2 bases clipped from V and 6 bases from J, the junction kept 7 bases outside the gene matches. The CDR3 spells CASSYDPGLAGGLNEQFF. The CDR3 DNA is TGTGCCAGCAGTTACGACCCGGGACTAGCGGGGGGGCTCAATGAGCAGTTCTTC.

This clonotype has at least ten counts. The chain has TRBV15 and TRBJ2-3, with D possibly being TRBD1 or TRBD2 (5 bases each). Germline lookup yields CDR1 LNHNV and CDR2 YYDKDF (reference sequence). This CDR3 contains 13 residues. Trimming took off 8 bases at V and 1 base at J, with 10 bases between the two ends. CDR3: CATWDQRTDTQYF. The CDR3 DNA is TGTGCCACCTGGGACCAGCGCACAGATACGCAGTATTTT. Full variable domain (missing parts from reference TRBV15 and TRBJ2-3): DAMVIQNPRYQVTQFGKPVTLSCSQTLNHNVMYWYQQKSSQAPKLLFHYYDKDFNNEADTPDNFQSRRPNTSFCFLDIRSPGLGDTAMYLCATWDQRTDTQYFGPGTRLTVL.

This clonotype was seen more than once but under ten times. The chain links TRBV28 to TRBJ2-2; 9 bases match TRBD1. This CDR3 contains 16 residues. CDR1 and CDR2 (germline): MDHEN, SYDVKM. Trimming cost V 6 bases and J 4 bases; bases outside gene matches: 9. The CDR3: CASSTQGALPTGELFF. In DNA, the CDR3 is TGTGCCAGCAGCACACAGGGGGCCCTTCCCACCGGGGAGCTGTTTTTT.

The V call is TRBV12-3 or TRBV12-4, the J call TRBJ1-1; TRBD1 matches at 8 bases. The CDR3 contains 15 residues. V lost 6 bases to trimming and J lost 7 bases; unmatched junction nucleotides: 13. The chain's CDR3 is CASRKTGARPFEAFF. The CDR3 bases are TGTGCCAGCAGAAAGACAGGGGCCCGACCTTTTGAAGCTTTCTTT.

This chain connects TRBV20-1 to TRBJ2-7; 12 bases map to TRBD1. The CDR3 runs 14 residues. J lost 7 bases, V lost 3 bases, and 7 bases had no gene match. In germline, CDR1 is DFQATT, CDR2 SNEGSKA (reference sequence). The CDR3 is CSASSGTGGEEQYF. CDR3 DNA: TGCAGTGCTAGTTCCGGGACAGGGGGCGAAGAGCAGTACTTC.

This clonotype was seen a few times. The chain employs TRBV2 and TRBJ2-5; maybe TRBD2 (5 bases). Trimming removed 5 bases at V and 5 bases at J, with 12 bases between. The CDR3 totals 13 residues. The V gene's germline CDR1 is SNHLY and CDR2 FYNNEI. DNA of the CDR3: TGTGCCAGCAGTCTCGGGGTCATCGAGACCCAGTACTTC. Its protein product is CASSLGVIETQYF.

The rearrangement joins TRBV5-6 to TRBJ2-4, with no clear D. The CDR3 is 13 amino acids. CDR1 and CDR2 from the germline V gene are SGHDT and YYEEEE. V was cut by 7 bases and J by 5 bases, with 13 bases left in between. The CDR3: CASLSSGQNIQYF. The CDR3 DNA sequence: TGTGCCAGCCTGTCCTCAGGCCAAAACATTCAGTACTTC.

This sequence joins TRBV4-3 and TRBJ2-3; 7 bases are a match to TRBD2. The germline gives CDR1 LGHNA, CDR2 YSLEER. CDR3 length equals 16 residues. With 4 bases clipped from V and 0 bases from J, the junction kept 7 bases outside the gene matches. The CDR3 DNA is TGCGCCAGCAGCCCTCGAGCGGGAACTAGCACAGATACGCAGTATTTT. This encodes CASSPRAGTSTDTQYF.

J is TRBJ1-2 and V is TRBV15, with 9 bases lining up with TRBD1. The CDR3 totals 14 residues. The V gene end was trimmed by 4 bases and the J gene end by 4 bases; junction bases not matched to a gene: 4. Germline V lookup: CDR1 LNHNV, CDR2 YYDKDF (reference sequence). Written as DNA, the CDR3 is TGTGCCACCAGCATCCAGACAGGGGGCTATGGCTACACCTTC. Residues: CATSIQTGGYGYTF.

V is TRBV18 and J is TRBJ1-1; D possibly corresponds to TRBD1 (5 bases). CDR3 length: 17 amino acids. Trimming pared 0 bases from V and 6 bases from J, leaving 20 bases between. Germline CDR1 reads KGHSH; CDR2 reads LQKENI. The CDR3 reads CASSPPPGSPLTAEAFF. Here the CDR3 DNA reads TGTGCCAGCTCACCACCGCCAGGGTCCCCTCTAACAGCTGAAGCTTTCTTT.

This clonotype was counted many times. The V call is TRBV7-8, the J call TRBJ2-7, with unresolved D. CDR1 is SGHVS and CDR2 is FQNEAQ in the germline V gene. V was trimmed by 0 bases and J by 3 bases, leaving 9 bases between them. This CDR3 comprises 14 residues. The DNA of the CDR3 is TGTGCCAGCAGCTTAGCCCCCCATGGCTACGAGCAGTACTTC. It codes for CASSLAPHGYEQYF.

This clonotype was counted between two and nine times. The chain carries TRBV7-2 and TRBJ2-1; a possible D gene is TRBD1 (6 bases). Germline V gene lookup returns CDR1 SGHTA and CDR2 FQGNSA. The length of the CDR3 is 14 residues. V lost 4 bases and J 2 bases, leaving 9 bases between the germline ends. The CDR3 spells CASSSRGTYNEQFF. CDR3 DNA sequence: TGTGCCAGCAGCTCGAGGGGGACCTACAATGAGCAGTTCTTC.